The T cell receptor (beta chain) under discussion was sequenced for a study of blood T cells in healthy people across ages. As for the study in general: Capture by template switching was about one barcoded beta molecule per two T cells.

With a J-beta primer mix and a sample-barcoded 5' primer, a second PCR ran roughly 6 to 11 cycles. TCRdb re-analysed the 5' RACE reads in MiXCR, keeping a single row per CDR3 protein. The table includes 1.5 million to 2 million distinct CDR3 sequences, 30% to 40% detected once. The CDR3 totals 17 residues. The V end lost 5 bases, the J end lost 1 base, and 18 bases lay between the germline ends. Germline V gives CDR1 SEHNR, CDR2 FQNEAQ (reference sequence). The sample holds a few counts of this clonotype. V is TRBV7-9 and J is TRBJ2-1, with TRBD2 as a possible D gene (5 bases). The source material was blood. The receptor's source is a young woman in good health. The CDR3 DNA sequence: TGTGCCAGCAGCCCCCCGGCCGAGGGAGTATCCTACAATGAGCAGTTCTTC. This sequence encodes CASSPPAEGVSYNEQFF.